The TCR beta chain described here comes from a study of monozygotic twins with inflammatory bowel disease. Per germline, CDR1 MRHNA and CDR2 SNTAGT. This CDR3 is built from 15 residues. The cDNA of both the TCRalpha and TCRbeta chains was subjected to two nested PCRs of approximately 16 and 9 cycles. TCRdb reprocessed the 5' RACE reads, with one entry per CDR3 protein and no DNA. This sample's table has nearly 450,000 distinct CDR3 sequences. Turning to this clonotype: Its antigen remains unidentified.

Study-level points and caveats: On the inverse Simpson index, IBD patients scored lower for TCRbeta diversity than healthy co-twins.

The J gene is TRBJ2-3, the V gene TRBV6-4; TCRdb selects TRBD1, and the lack of DNA leaves this call unchecked. Specimen: blood. The sequence came from a human donor with ulcerative colitis or Crohn's disease, or a healthy co-twin of an affected twin (not recorded which). CDR3 sequence: CASSDSSRGGDTQYF.